The clone carrying this TCR beta chain is medium-sized in the sample. The data are from a study of blood T cell repertoires in COVID-19. Study as a whole: Sample material is recorded as cDNA or gDNA derived from T cells, B-cell-depleted T cells, or PBMCs.

In the authors' methods: Using reference gene primer amplification, nucleated cell counts were estimated. Method: immunoSEQ multiplex PCR; TCRdb's copy keeps in-frame clones and lacks some. The DNA was the basis for D and trimming; V, J and clone size are from that table. The table includes fewer than 15,000 clones, 80% to 95% detected once. With V trimmed by 4 bases and J by 5 bases, 8 bases remained unmatched. This CDR3 contains 15 residues. CDR1 is LGHNA, CDR2 YNFKEQ, per germline. The sample comprised peripheral blood. The V and J genes are TRBV4-2 and TRBJ2-1; 7 nucleotides agree with TRBD1. This clonotype was obtained from a woman in her 70s with active COVID-19. DNA of the CDR3: TGTGCCAGCAGCCGCATTAAGGGGGCTGACAATGAGCAGTTCTTC. It specifies CASSRIKGADNEQFF.